This TCR beta chain was documented in a study of shared clonotypes between healthy human individuals. Sequencing was performed with immunoSEQ multiplex PCR; in TCRdb, only in-frame clones are kept and a portion is missing. This sample has around 610,000 clones; 95% to 97% occur once, and the top ten carry 0.11%. CD45RO-negative, CCR7-selected cells formed the naive CD8 fraction, which excluded terminally differentiated effector memory CD45RA+ cells. The clonotype was recovered from a woman aged 25 to 39 in good health. Material for sequencing was naive CD8+ T cells sorted from blood.

The CDR3 loop is CASSFLAGDGNEQFF. DNA of the CDR3: TGTGCCAGCAGCTTCTTAGCGGGGGATGGCAATGAGCAGTTCTTC. The gene calls are TRBV7-3 and TRBJ2-1; 9 positions match TRBD2. Germline assignment: CDR1 SGHTA and CDR2 FQGTGA. The junction had 6 bases not matched to a gene; V was cut back by 3 bases and J by 6 bases. CDR3 length: 15 residues.